The 23 T cell receptor delta chains given below trace back to one sample, sequenced in a study of γδ T cells in repeated Plasmodium falciparum infection. Flow sorting of PBMC yielded separate Vgamma9/Vdelta2+ and Vdelta2-negative gammadelta T cell populations for bulk repertoire analysis. TCRdb re-called the multiplex PCR reads via CATT. The table includes tens of thousands of delta-chain clones, roughly 1.4% detected once. Sequencing input: gamma-delta T cells from blood. These receptors were collected from a pool of human donors (malaria-infected and uninfected, not separated).

This clone was observed many times. The protein in TCRdb stems from a much larger clone and differs at residue 18 from this DNA's translation, likely a read error; here the protein is translated from the DNA. There is no J gene call, but TRDV2 is given as the V gene; TRDD3 is the table's D call and was not checked against the DNA. Looked up from germline, CDR1 is GEAIGNYY and CDR2 is EKD. The CDR3 contains 19 residues. The CDR3 nucleotides read TGTGCCTGCATTACGTACTGGGGGATACCCTCCCCGTACACCGGTAAACTCACCTTT. Protein sequence: CACITYWGIPSPYTGKLTF.

This clone was counted ten times or more. The genes are TRDV1 and TRDJ1; 12 bases align to TRDD3. J was trimmed by 0 bases and V by 7 bases; bases with no gene match: 24. Germline V gives CDR1 TSWWSYY, CDR2 QGS. The CDR3 is 22 residues long. The CDR3 sequence: CALEILRIIVLGDTTYTDKLIF. In DNA, the CDR3 is TGTGCTCTTGAGATACTCCGAATCATAGTACTGGGGGATACCACGTACACCGATAAACTCATCTTT.

The sample holds a few counts of this clone. A far larger clone is off by one base, so a read error is likely. This sample includes further DNA sequences coding for the same CDR3. V gene TRDV2 combines with J gene TRDJ1; D possibly corresponds to TRDD3 (6 bases). TCRdb leaves out the J gene; it was filled in here by matching the DNA to germline. Germline lookup yields CDR1 GEAIGNYY and CDR2 EKD. V gave up 0 bases and J gave up 1 base, with 29 bases separating them. CDR3 length equals 21 residues. CDR3 sequence: CACDTVFGLKPGDPSTDKLIF. The DNA for the CDR3 is TGTGCCTGTGACACCGTTTTCGGCTTAAAGCCTGGGGACCCGTCCACCGATAAACTCATCTTT.

To note about this clone: The TCRdb protein, from a much larger clone, departs from this DNA's translation at residue 10, likely by read error; the protein shown derives from the DNA. The chain recombines TRDV1 with TRDJ1; maybe TRDD2 (6 bases). TCRdb supplies no J gene; here it was assigned by aligning the nucleotide sequence to germline. The germline CDR1 and CDR2 sequences are TSWWSYY and QGS. Deletions cut 1 base from V and 10 bases from J, with 22 bases between. The CDR3 has 16 amino acids. Here the CDR3 DNA reads TGTGCTCTTGGGGAACGGGCTCCTACGATTTTCTTCGGACTCATCTTT. Translating it yields CALGERAPTIFFGLIF.

To note about this clone: A read error is likely here: a far larger clone is one base away. Additional DNA sequences in this sample encode the identical CDR3. The genes are TRDV1 and TRDJ1; 7 nucleotides align to TRDD3. TCRdb carries no J gene annotation; the J gene was assigned here by matching the DNA with germline. The V and J ends lost 8 bases and 5 bases, in that order; junction bases with no gene match: 26. The CDR3 sequence is 19 residues long. Germline CDR1 reads TSWWSYY; CDR2 reads QGS. CDR3 DNA sequence: TGTGCTCTTTGTCGCCTTCAGAATCTCCTGGGGGCTTCCACTGATAAACTCATCTTT. This codes for CALCRLQNLLGASTDKLIF.

This clone showed up just a few times. TCRdb's entry gives the protein of a much larger clone, which mismatches this DNA's translation at residue 12, likely from a read error; the protein reported here is translated from the DNA. The J gene is TRDJ1, the V gene TRDV3; 10 bases are a match to TRDD3. Germline V gene sequence: CDR1 TVYSNPD, CDR2 GDNSRS (reference sequence). This CDR3 contains 17 residues. V shed 2 bases, J shed 3 bases, and the junction held 15 bases outside the gene matches. The CDR3 loop reads CAFPDTGGSSYADKLIF. The CDR3 DNA sequence: TGTGCCTTTCCAGATACTGGGGGATCGTCCTACGCCGATAAACTCATCTTT.

In its sample, this clone was seen many times. This CDR3 is also generated by other DNA sequences in the sample. The chain combines TRDV1 with TRDJ1; 9 bases fit TRDD3. V gave up 2 bases and J gave up 1 base; unmatched junction bases: 17. The CDR3 runs 20 residues. The germline V gene encodes CDR1 TSWWSYY and CDR2 QGS. CDR3 loop: CALGESILSSGGSGTDKLIF. Here the CDR3 DNA reads TGTGCTCTTGGGGAATCGATCCTATCTTCTGGGGGATCGGGCACCGATAAACTCATCTTT.

This clone has at least ten counts. This sequence is one base from a far larger clone and is likely a read error. Other nucleotide sequences from this sample produce the same CDR3. The chain uses TRDV2 and TRDJ1; possible D gene TRDD3, 5 bases. The J gene comes from matching the DNA to germline here; TCRdb lacks it. CDR3 length: 18 amino acids. Germline CDR1 GEAIGNYY, CDR2 EKD. This CDR3 reads CACDTSTTWAPYTDKLIF. The CDR3 region has the DNA TGTGCCTGCGACACATCTACGACCTGGGCCCCGTACACCGATAAACTCATCTTT.

With respect to this clone: It is likely a read error: a sequence one base away is far more abundant. Other DNA sequences from this sample encode an identical CDR3 as well. The V gene is TRDV2, the J gene TRDJ3, with TRDD3 matching over 12 bases. No J gene is reported in TCRdb; it was inferred here by comparing the DNA with germline. CDR1 GEAIGNYY and CDR2 EKD come from the germline V gene. Trimming removed 7 bases from V and 1 base from J; junction bases left unmatched: 13. The CDR3 is 20 amino acids. The DNA for the CDR3 is TGTGCCTGCGACTCCTACTGGGGGATACTCCCGTCCTGGGACACCCGACAGATGTTTTTC. This codes for CACDSYWGILPSWDTRQMFF.

This clone was seen a few times. With a far larger clone one base away, a read error is the likely cause. The sample carries other DNA sequences with the same CDR3. This sequence joins TRDV2 and TRDJ1; D not certain. Because TCRdb records no J gene, it was assigned here through a match of the DNA to germline. Germline CDR1 reads GEAIGNYY; CDR2 reads EKD. This CDR3 contains 16 residues. CDR3 protein: CACDTEEEEGTDKLIF. The CDR3 coding sequence is TGTGCCTGTGACACCGAGGAAGAAGAGGGCACCGACAAACTCATCTTT.

This clone was recorded a few times. This DNA's translation differs at residue 5 from TCRdb's protein, which comes from a much larger clone; a read error is likely, and the protein shown is translated from the DNA. The chain is built from TRDV1 and TRDJ1; a possible D gene is TRDD3 (5 bases). The J gene, not given by TCRdb, was assigned here from a germline match of the nucleotide sequence. The CDR3 extends over 22 amino acids. Trimming left V 8 bases short and J 0 bases short, with 37 bases between. From germline, CDR1 is TSWWSYY and CDR2 QGS. CDR3 residues: CALYLPGFFRAGFSHYTDKLIF. In DNA form, the CDR3 reads TGTGCTCTTTACCTCCCGGGGTTCTTTCGGGCGGGATTCTCTCACTACACCGATAAACTCATCTTT.

This clone showed up many times. A far larger clone is one base from this, pointing to a likely read error. Other DNA sequences within the sample encode an identical CDR3. The chain has TRDV1 and TRDJ1, with 10 bases identical to TRDD3. The CDR3 contains 19 residues. The germline V gene has CDR1 TSWWSYY and CDR2 QGS. The CDR3 here is CALGGQIVLGDRKSDKLIF. The CDR3 DNA follows: TGTGCTCTTGGGGGACAAATAGTCCTGGGGGATAGGAAATCCGACAAACTCATCTTT.

Comment on this clone: This DNA's translation differs at residue 10 from TCRdb's protein, which comes from a much larger clone; a read error is likely, and the protein shown is translated from the DNA. The gene calls are TRDV2 and TRDJ1; D gene ambiguous. No J segment appears in TCRdb, so it was assigned here by matching the sequence to germline. The CDR3 has 14 residues. The germline CDR1 and CDR2 sequences are GEAIGNYY and EKD. CDR3 bases: TGTGCCTGTGACACCGGGAGCGGCACCGGTAAACTCATCTTT. Amino acids: CACDTGSGTGKLIF.

No J gene call was made, and the V gene is TRDV3. CDR1 is TVYSNPD, CDR2 GDNSRS, per germline (reference sequence). This CDR3 has 16 amino acids. This CDR3 is CALGSLPPTYWWTDIF. In nucleotides, the CDR3 is TGTGCCTTAGGGTCTCTTCCTCCCACTTACTGGTGGACGGACATCTTT.

Details on this clone: The TCRdb protein, from a much larger clone, departs from this DNA's translation at residue 10, likely by read error; the protein shown derives from the DNA. The chain combines TRDV2 with TRDJ1, with a weak D call TRDD3 (5 bases). TCRdb is silent on the J gene; assignment here came from matching the DNA to germline. This CDR3 has 21 amino acids. The ends were cut back, 1 base at V and 0 bases at J, with 29 bases in the middle. Germline assignment: CDR1 GEAIGNYY and CDR2 EKD. The DNA of the CDR3 is TGTGCCTGTGACACGCTCGGAGTTCTCCCTCGTGGGGCCCCGTACACCGATAAACTCATCTTT. Encoded protein: CACDTLGVLPRGAPYTDKLIF.

Note on this clone: A read error likely explains why the TCRdb protein, taken from a much larger clone, differs from this DNA's translation at residue 5; the protein shown is translated from the DNA. This rearrangement joins TRDV2 to TRDJ1, with unresolved D. V lost 3 bases, J lost 0 bases, and 13 bases lay in between. The CDR3 runs 15 residues. The germline V gene encodes CDR1 GEAIGNYY and CDR2 EKD. In DNA, the CDR3 is TGTGCCTGTGACGCCGGAGGGACTCACACCGATAAACTCATCTTT. This sequence encodes CACDAGGTHTDKLIF.

This clone has only a few counts. The TCRdb record carries a much larger clone's protein, which differs from this DNA's translation at residue 11; a read error is the likely cause, and the protein listed here is the DNA translation. The chain uses TRDV1 and TRDJ1, with 8 bases that match TRDD3. The J gene was not available in TCRdb and was assigned here by matching the DNA to germline segments. The V gene's germline CDR1 is TSWWSYY and CDR2 QGS. With V trimmed by 0 bases and J by 1 base, 19 bases remained unmatched. The CDR3 is made up of 21 amino acids. The CDR3 reads CALGELDPTCPGGPPTDKLIF. CDR3 sequence (DNA): TGTGCTCTTGGGGAACTTGACCCTACGTGTCCTGGGGGACCACCCACCGATAAACTCATCTTT.

This clone was found a few times. A far larger clone is a single base away, which makes a read error likely. In the same sample, other DNA sequences code for this CDR3. For the V gene the call is TRDV1; the J gene has no call; the DNA was not compared with TRDD3, the D call given in the table. The V gene's germline CDR1 is TSWWSYY and CDR2 QGS. The CDR3 is 24 residues long. In DNA form, the CDR3 reads TGTGCTCTTGGGGAAATCGGCCTTCCTACGAAACATACTGGGGGACTCCTATACACCGATAAGCTCATCTTT. Translating it yields CALGEIGLPTKHTGGLLYTDKLIF.

The sample holds a few counts of this clone. This DNA translates differently at residue 3 from the TCRdb protein, which is that of a much larger clone; a read error is likely, and the protein shown is the DNA's own translation. V is TRDV3 and J is TRDJ1; TRDD3 matches 12 bases. TCRdb is silent on the J gene; assignment here came from matching the DNA to germline. The CDR3 totals 16 residues. V was pared by 4 bases and J by 3 bases, with 12 bases of the junction left unmatched. Per the germline V gene, CDR1 is TVYSNPD and CDR2 is GDNSRS (reference sequence). The CDR3 here is CASSNFPGGYADKLIF. The CDR3 nucleotides are TGTGCCTCTTCGAACTTCCCTGGGGGATACGCCGATAAACTCATCTTT.

This clone was counted a few times. TCRdb's entry gives the protein of a much larger clone, which mismatches this DNA's translation at residue 14, likely from a read error; the protein reported here is translated from the DNA. The chain couples TRDV1 to TRDJ1, with 12 positions matching TRDD3. TCRdb does not report a J gene; here it was assigned by matching the DNA to germline references. The CDR3 extends over 21 amino acids. Per the germline V gene, CDR1 is TSWWSYY and CDR2 is QGS. V shed 1 base, J shed 3 bases, and the junction held 18 bases outside the gene matches. The DNA for the CDR3 is TGTGCTCTTGGGGAACGCGTTCCCGTACTGGGGGATACCGGTGATCCCGATAAACTCATCTTT. It yields the protein CALGERVPVLGDTGDPDKLIF.

This clone was recorded a few times. The TCRdb protein comes from a much larger clone and disagrees with this DNA's translation at residue 18, likely due to a read error; the protein given here is derived from the DNA. The rearrangement links TRDV2 to TRDJ2, with 7 bases fitting TRDD3. CDR1 is GEAIGNYY, CDR2 EKD, per germline. The length of the CDR3 is 22 residues. The CDR3 is CACDTHRGPGIKGLSLTTQLFF. The CDR3 coding sequence is TGTGCCTGTGACACCCACCGAGGACCGGGGATAAAGGGGCTTTCTTTGACAACACAACTCTTCTTT.

For this clone: Translating this DNA gives a protein that differs at residue 3 from the TCRdb one, which belongs to a much larger clone; a read error is likely, and the protein shown is this translation. The chain is built from TRDV1 and TRDJ1, with D tentatively TRDD2 or TRDD3 (5 bases each). The J gene is not listed in TCRdb, so it was assigned here from a DNA match to germline. Trimming shortened V by 10 bases and J by 0 bases, and 39 bases separated the two germline ends. The germline gives CDR1 TSWWSYY, CDR2 QGS. The CDR3 is 22 amino acids. The CDR3 region is CAPYFPGFFRAGFSHYTDKLIF. The CDR3 DNA sequence: TGTGCTCCTTACTTCCCGGGGTTCTTTCGGGCGGGATTCTCTCACTACACCGATAAACTCATCTTT.

This clone was seen a few times. A far larger clone differs by one base, so this is likely a read error. The same CDR3 also results from other DNA sequences found in this sample. V gene TRDV2 combines with J gene TRDJ1, with 11 bases fitting TRDD3. The J gene, absent from TCRdb, was called here by matching the DNA to germline. Germline-derived CDR1 and CDR2 are GEAIGNYY and EKD. The CDR3 has 19 amino acids. This CDR3 is CACDTVGGYAAPYTDKLIF. As DNA, the CDR3 is TGCGCCTGTGACACCGTTGGGGGATACGCTGCACCGTACACCGATAAACTCATCTTT.